Listed below are T cell receptor beta chains from one sample, sequenced in a study of shared clonotypes between healthy human individuals. Profiling relied on immunoSEQ multiplex PCR, and the TCRdb table lists in-frame clones only, not all of them. The repertoire holds hundreds of thousands of clones, with about 96% as singletons. Sequenced sample: naive CD4+ T cells sorted from blood. The receptors shown here come from a woman under 40 in good health. Each CDR3 is given with its conserved first and last residue. The D gene is left open where the match is weak. Rows may omit the clone size; those that give it use once, few, many or a size class.

j_gene,v_gene,abundance,d_gene,CDR3aa,CDR3nt
TRBJ2-2,TRBV7-3,NA,TRBD2,CASSLTLTSPGELFF,TGTGCCAGCAGCCTGACGTTGACTAGCCCCGGGGAGCTGTTTTTT
TRBJ2-3,TRBV18,NA,NA,CASSLLPSTDTQYF,TGTGCCAGCTCACTACTCCCCAGCACAGATACGCAGTATTTT
TRBJ2-1,TRBV14,NA,TRBD2,CASSHPGLAALGEQFF,TGTGCCAGCAGCCATCCGGGACTAGCGGCTCTAGGGGAGCAGTTCTTC
TRBJ1-4,TRBV6-1,NA,NA,CASSDGASLNEKLFF,TGTGCCAGCAGTGATGGGGCGAGCCTTAATGAAAAACTGTTTTTT
TRBJ1-2,TRBV6-1,NA,TRBD1,CASSERGPGYTF,TGTGCCAGCAGTGAAAGGGGGCCTGGCTACACCTTC
TRBJ2-7,TRBV10-3,NA,NA,CAISHDRERQYF,TGTGCCATCAGTCACGACCGAGAAAGGCAGTACTTC
TRBJ1-1,TRBV28,once,TRBD1,CASSPWGQENTEAFF,TGTGCCAGCAGTCCATGGGGACAGGAGAACACTGAAGCTTTCTTT
TRBJ1-2,TRBV5-1,NA,NA,CASSLTLGGYTF,TGCGCCAGCAGCTTGACCCTCGGTGGCTACACCTTC
TRBJ2-7,TRBV27,NA,TRBD1,CASSLPDRIDEQYF,TGTGCCAGCAGTTTGCCGGACAGGATCGACGAGCAGTACTTC
TRBJ2-5,TRBV5-6,NA,NA,CASSLGPKETQYF,TGTGCCAGCAGCTTGGGTCCGAAAGAGACCCAGTACTTC
TRBJ2-3,TRBV11-2,NA,TRBD2,CASRISGRTDTQYF,TGTGCCAGCAGGATTAGCGGGAGAACAGATACGCAGTATTTT
TRBJ1-3,TRBV28,NA,TRBD1,CASSAQGISGNTIYF,TGTGCCAGCAGTGCACAGGGGATCTCTGGAAACACCATATATTTT
TRBJ2-3,TRBV6-1,NA,TRBD2,CASRASGSTDTQYF,TGTGCCAGCAGAGCTAGCGGTAGCACAGATACGCAGTATTTT
TRBJ2-7,TRBV30,NA,NA,CAWSVLRALNEQYF,TGTGCCTGGAGTGTACTCAGGGCCCTCAACGAGCAGTACTTC
TRBJ1-2,TRBV7-9,NA,TRBD1,CASTATGAFSGYTF,TGTGCCAGCACCGCGACAGGGGCATTCTCTGGCTACACCTTC
TRBJ2-7,TRBV10-3,NA,TRBD1,CASTGGYEQYF,TGTGCCAGTACAGGGGGCTACGAGCAGTACTTC
TRBJ2-1,TRBV6-4,NA,NA,CASSDSRDEQFF,TGTGCCAGCAGTGACTCGAGGGATGAGCAGTTCTTC
TRBJ1-1,TRBV11-2,NA,NA,CASSLVSGGNTEAFF,TGTGCCAGCAGCTTAGTCTCAGGCGGGAACACTGAAGCTTTCTTT
TRBJ2-7,TRBV27,NA,NA,CASSVGGPRLYEQYF,TGTGCCAGCAGCGTTGGGGGACCAAGGCTATACGAGCAGTACTTC
TRBJ2-7,TRBV6-1,NA,NA,CASRGWGAPYEQYF,TGTGCCAGCAGGGGATGGGGGGCACCCTACGAGCAGTACTTC
TRBJ2-6,TRBV7-3,NA,NA,CASSSPANGANVLTF,TGTGCCAGCAGCTCCCCTGCTAATGGGGCCAACGTCCTGACTTTC
TRBJ1-4,TRBV5-1,NA,NA,CASSFLGGANEKLFF,TGCGCCAGCAGCTTTCTGGGTGGGGCTAATGAAAAACTGTTTTTT
TRBJ2-7,TRBV2,NA,TRBD2,CASSEGGGPPYEQYF,TGTGCCAGCAGTGAAGGGGGGGGTCCTCCCTACGAGCAGTACTTC